These 23 T cell receptor beta chains originate from one sample sequenced in a study of PD-1 blockade in classical Hodgkin lymphoma. Relapse after autologous stem cell transplantation occurred in every patient, and brentuximab vedotin exposure varied. Profiling relied on immunoSEQ multiplex PCR, and the TCRdb table lists in-frame clones only, not all of them. The sample shows roughly 28,000 clones, roughly 70% of them seen only once. Sequencing was performed on peripheral blood mononuclear cells (PBMCs), taken before the second cycle of nivolumab. These receptors all come from a human donor with classical Hodgkin lymphoma.

The chain recombines TRBV4-2 with TRBJ2-1, with 11 bases identical to TRBD2. The CDR3 spans 18 residues. V was pared by 1 base and J by 7 bases, with 12 bases of the junction left unmatched. The germline V gene encodes CDR1 LGHNA and CDR2 YNFKEQ. CDR3 DNA sequence: TGTGCCAGCAGCCAAGTGGGGGGACTAGCGGCCATAGAGAATGAGCAGTTCTTC. It encodes CASSQVGGLAAIENEQFF.

In this sample, this clone turned up a few times. The V and J genes are TRBV7-2 and TRBJ1-1; no firm D call. CDR1 and CDR2 (germline): SGHTA, FQGNSA. V shed 1 base and J shed 1 base, with 7 bases lying between them. The CDR3 consists of 14 residues. This CDR3 is CASSLELRNTEAFF. As DNA, the CDR3 is TGTGCCAGCAGCTTAGAACTCCGGAACACTGAAGCTTTCTTT.

The chain employs TRBV6-1 and TRBJ1-1; D perhaps matches TRBD1 (5 bases). The CDR3 runs to 14 residues. The ends were cut back, 6 bases at V and 1 base at J, with 12 bases in the middle. CDR1 is MNHNS and CDR2 is SASEGT in the germline V gene. Here the CDR3 reads CASSPQGPNTEAFF. CDR3 sequence (DNA): TGTGCCAGCAGCCCTCAGGGCCCGAACACTGAAGCTTTCTTT.

The chain uses TRBV27 and TRBJ1-1; D possibly corresponds to TRBD1 (5 bases). The germline V gene encodes CDR1 MNHEY and CDR2 SMNVEV (reference sequence). The CDR3 has 14 residues. V was trimmed by 3 bases and J by 1 base, leaving 9 bases between them. This CDR3 reads CASSFGGANTEAFF. CDR3 DNA: TGTGCCAGCAGTTTTGGGGGTGCGAACACTGAAGCTTTCTTT.

The chain uses TRBV27 and TRBJ2-7; TRBD2 agrees at 10 bases. The length of the CDR3 is 14 residues. Trimming cost V 8 bases and J 8 bases; bases outside gene matches: 12. Germline V gives CDR1 MNHEY, CDR2 SMNVEV (reference sequence). The DNA for the CDR3 is TGTGCCAGCGGGACACTAGCGGGAAGCGACAAGCAGTACTTC. Amino acids: CASGTLAGSDKQYF.

The chain couples TRBV7-2 to TRBJ1-2; D unclear. CDR1 is SGHTA and CDR2 is FQGNSA in the germline V gene. CDR3 length: 12 amino acids. With 3 bases removed from V and 7 bases from J, the gap between germline ends came to 9 bases. CDR3 region: CASSFSLAGYTF. For the CDR3, the DNA is TGTGCCAGCAGCTTTAGTCTAGCTGGCTACACCTTC.

The chain carries TRBV5-1 and TRBJ2-3; 14 bases agree with TRBD2. Per germline, CDR1 SGHRS and CDR2 YFSETQ. With V trimmed by 1 base and J by 4 bases, 2 bases remained unmatched. The CDR3 loop spans 16 amino acids. Here the CDR3 DNA reads TGCGCCAGCAGCTTGCTGACTAGCGGGGGGGCAGATACGCAGTATTTT. It encodes CASSLLTSGGADTQYF.

The V gene is TRBV5-5, the J gene TRBJ1-2; possible D gene TRBD1, 6 bases. Trimming shortened V by 4 bases and J by 5 bases, and 15 bases separated the two germline ends. The germline V gene has CDR1 SGHKS and CDR2 YYEKEE (reference sequence). The CDR3 loop spans 14 amino acids. CDR3 nucleotides: TGTGCCAGCAGCCCCACACAGGGTGGGTATGGCTACACCTTC. This encodes CASSPTQGGYGYTF.

A note on this clone: One junction end disagrees with the germline gene, perhaps due to a read error. The chain couples TRBV5-6 to TRBJ1-1; D unresolved. The CDR3 has 14 residues. Germline CDR1 reads SGHDT; CDR2 reads YYEEEE. CDR3 loop: CASSLPVSNAEAFF. The DNA of the CDR3 is TGTGCCAGCAGCTTGCCCGTTTCGAACGCTGAAGCTTTCTTT.

The chain is built from TRBV18 and TRBJ2-3; possibly TRBD1 for D (5 bases). With 3 bases removed from V and 0 bases from J, the gap between germline ends came to 10 bases. Germline V CDR1 and CDR2: KGHSH, LQKENI. CDR3 length: 15 residues. CDR3: CASSPRTLSTDTQYF. The CDR3 bases are TGTGCCAGCTCACCTAGGACACTTAGCACAGATACGCAGTATTTT.

The chain links TRBV4-1 to TRBJ1-3; 7 bases align to TRBD1. CDR1 is MGHRA, CDR2 YSYEKL, per germline. J gave up 2 bases and V 2 bases, and 6 bases lay outside the gene matches. The CDR3 sequence is 16 residues long. The CDR3 protein is CASSQPTGDPGNTIYF. The CDR3 DNA reads TGCGCCAGCAGCCAACCCACAGGGGACCCTGGAAACACCATATATTTT.

The V call is TRBV7-3, the J call TRBJ2-1, with D possibly TRBD1 on 5 matching bases. V dropped 4 bases and J dropped 10 bases, with 11 bases sitting between them. Germline V gene data show CDR1 as SGHTA and CDR2 as FQGTGA. CDR3 length: 12 amino acids. The CDR3 nucleotides read TGTGCCAGCAGCTCAAAGCCAGGGGAGCAGTTCTTC. Its translation is CASSSKPGEQFF.

The chain joins TRBV6-5 to TRBJ1-1, with D hard to call. This CDR3 has 14 residues. The germline gives CDR1 MNHEY, CDR2 SVGAGI. V was pared by 0 bases and J by 5 bases, with 10 bases between. The CDR3 spells CASSYSILATEAFF. CDR3 DNA sequence: TGTGCCAGCAGTTACTCTATATTGGCGACTGAAGCTTTCTTT.

V gene TRBV19 combines with J gene TRBJ2-7; D unclear. V was cut by 3 bases and J by 4 bases, with 16 bases left in between. The CDR3 runs 15 residues. Germline CDR1 reads LNHDA; CDR2 reads SQIVND (reference sequence). CDR3 loop: CASSMVWGENYEQYF. The CDR3 bases are TGTGCCAGTAGTATGGTGTGGGGTGAAAATTACGAGCAGTACTTC.

The chain uses TRBV19 and TRBJ2-3; TRBD2 might be the D (6 bases). CDR1 and CDR2 from the germline V gene are LNHDA and SQIVND (reference sequence). V lost 1 base and J lost 2, with 10 bases in between. The CDR3 consists of 15 residues. The DNA for the CDR3 is TGTGCCAGTAGTATAGGGACTACCTCCACAGATACGCAGTATTTT. This codes for CASSIGTTSTDTQYF.

The CDR3 loop reads CASSQEAGRETQYF. CDR3 sequence (DNA): TGCGCCAGCAGCCAAGAGGCAGGGAGGGAGACCCAGTACTTC. This rearrangement joins TRBV4-3 to TRBJ2-5, with D maybe TRBD2 (6 bases). V was pared by 0 bases and J by 5 bases, with 10 bases between. Germline V gene sequence: CDR1 LGHNA, CDR2 YSLEER. The CDR3 has 14 residues.

V usage is TRBV7-8 and J usage is TRBJ2-5; TRBD1 is a possible D gene (6 bases). There are 16 residues in the CDR3. V was clipped by 7 bases and J by 1 base, with 19 bases between them. Germline loops: CDR1 SGHVS, CDR2 FQNEAQ. CDR3: CASNPFPGQSQETQYF. DNA of the CDR3: TGTGCCAGCAACCCTTTCCCGGGACAAAGCCAAGAGACCCAGTACTTC. Using reference TRBV7-8 and TRBJ2-5 for the parts outside the CDR3, the full variable domain is GAGVSQSPRYKVAKRGQDVALRCDPISGHVSLFWYQQALGQGPEFLTYFQNEAQLDKSGLPSDRFFAERPEGSVSTLKIQRTQQEDSAVYLCASNPFPGQSQETQYFGPGTRLLVL.

This clone was seen ten or more times. V gene TRBV5-1 combines with J gene TRBJ2-7; no firm D call. Germline assignment: CDR1 SGHRS and CDR2 YFSETQ. The CDR3 loop spans 13 amino acids. V was clipped by 4 bases and J by 3 bases, with 11 bases between them. The DNA for the CDR3 is TGCGCCAGCAGCATCGGTAGTGGCTACGAGCAGTACTTC. Its translation is CASSIGSGYEQYF.

V usage is TRBV5-6 and J usage is TRBJ1-2; 8 positions agree with TRBD1. The CDR3 sequence is 16 residues long. V trimming: 0 bases; J trimming: 1 base; junction bases outside the gene matches: 5. In germline, CDR1 is SGHDT, CDR2 YYEEEE. The CDR3 DNA follows: TGTGCCAGCAGCTTGGAGTGGACAGGGAATAACTATGGCTACACCTTC. This encodes CASSLEWTGNNYGYTF.

The table lists this clone with a few counts. This chain joins TRBV7-3 and TRBJ1-2; D may be TRBD1 (6 bases). The CDR3 consists of 19 residues. Trimming shortened V by 1 base and J by 1 base, and 22 bases separated the two germline ends. Germline V gives CDR1 SGHTA, CDR2 FQGTGA. The CDR3 here is CASSLMVPGQLDINYGYTF. In nucleotides, the CDR3 is TGTGCCAGCAGCTTAATGGTTCCGGGACAACTAGATATTAACTATGGCTACACCTTC. The full variable domain, in which reference TRBV7-3 and TRBJ1-2 provide the parts outside the CDR3, is GAGVSQTPSNKVTEKGKYVELRCDPISGHTALYWYRQSLGQGPEFLIYFQGTGAADDSGLPNDRFFAVRPEGSVSTLKIQRTERGDSAVYLCASSLMVPGQLDINYGYTFGSGTRLTVV.

In this sample, this clone is medium-sized. The chain combines TRBV10-1 with TRBJ1-1; TRBD1 is a possible D gene (5 bases). CDR1 and CDR2 from the germline V gene are WNHNN and SYGVQD (reference sequence). This CDR3 is built from 17 residues. V lost 3 bases, J lost 0 bases, and 17 bases lay in between. The CDR3 here is CASSDRGGSAMNTEAFF. CDR3 nucleotide sequence: TGCGCCAGCAGTGATCGCGGGGGATCCGCTATGAACACTGAAGCTTTCTTT.

This clone was seen a single time. The chain carries TRBV18 and TRBJ2-3, with unresolved D. Germline values: CDR1 KGHSH, CDR2 LQKENI. The CDR3 is 13 residues long. V lost 0 bases, J lost 2 bases, and 3 bases lay in between. The CDR3 sequence: CASSPPNTDTQYF. The CDR3 region has the DNA TGTGCCAGCTCACCACCGAACACAGATACGCAGTATTTT.

This chain links TRBV2 with TRBJ1-1, with D hard to call. The germline V gene encodes CDR1 SNHLY and CDR2 FYNNEI. V was clipped by 1 base and J by 0 bases, with 9 bases between them. This CDR3 spans 15 amino acids. The CDR3 nucleotides read TGTGCCAGCAGTGAAGTGGGGTTACTGAACACTGAAGCTTTCTTT. Translation gives CASSEVGLLNTEAFF.